Sequencing of this T cell receptor beta chain was carried out in a study of CD4+ T cells in melanoma. Overall study results and limits: A reported correlation linked neoantigen-specific CD4+ T cells to CD8+, macrophage and B cell function.

Only in-frame clones appear in the TCRdb table, and some are missing; sequencing was by immunoSEQ multiplex PCR. The sample records 140,000 or so clones, about nine tenths being singletons. About this clone itself: Antigen specificity is unknown.

The source is a human donor with melanoma.

The CDR3 DNA is TGTGCCAGCAGTTCGGTATACAGGGGGAACACCGGGGAGCTGTTTTTT. Translated: CASSSVYRGNTGELFF. The genes are TRBV28 and TRBJ2-2, with TRBD1 matching over 7 bases. Trimming cost V 4 bases and J 1 base; bases outside gene matches: 6. Per the germline V gene, CDR1 is MDHEN and CDR2 is SYDVKM. CDR3 size: 16 residues. The full variable domain, in which reference TRBV28 and TRBJ2-2 provide the parts outside the CDR3, is DVKVTQSSRYLVKRTGEKVFLECVQDMDHENMFWYRQDPGLGLRLIYFSYDVKMKEKGDIPEGYSVSREKKERFSLILESASTNQTSMYLCASSSVYRGNTGELFFGEGSRLTVL.